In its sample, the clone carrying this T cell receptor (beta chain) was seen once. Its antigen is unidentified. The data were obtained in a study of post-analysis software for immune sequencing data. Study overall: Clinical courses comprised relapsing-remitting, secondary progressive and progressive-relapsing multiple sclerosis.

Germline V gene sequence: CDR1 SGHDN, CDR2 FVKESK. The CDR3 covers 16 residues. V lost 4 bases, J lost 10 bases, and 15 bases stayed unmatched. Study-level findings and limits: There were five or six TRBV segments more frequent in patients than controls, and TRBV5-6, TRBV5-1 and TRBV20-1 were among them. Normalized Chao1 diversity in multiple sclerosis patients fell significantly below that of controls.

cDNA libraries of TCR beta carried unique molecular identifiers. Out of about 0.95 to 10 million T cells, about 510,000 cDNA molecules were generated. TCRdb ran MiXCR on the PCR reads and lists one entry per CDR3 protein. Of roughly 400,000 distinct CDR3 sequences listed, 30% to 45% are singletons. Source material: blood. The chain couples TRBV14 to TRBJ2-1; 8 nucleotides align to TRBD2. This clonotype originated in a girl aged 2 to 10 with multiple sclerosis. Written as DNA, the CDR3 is TGTGCCAGCAGCCCGCCAGCGGGAGCGGGCTGGAGGGAGCAGTTCTTC. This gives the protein CASSPPAGAGWREQFF.